One and the same sample provided the 8 T cell receptor beta chains below, sequenced in a study of OX40 agonist ivuxolimab in advanced cancers. Method: immunoSEQ multiplex PCR; TCRdb's copy keeps in-frame clones and lacks some. The table lists 60,000 or so clones, 92% of them singletons. The sample was CD4+ or CD8+ T cells sorted from blood, taken in a trial of the OX40 agonist ivuxolimab. The receptors were sampled from an adult with an advanced solid tumor such as melanoma, head and neck, liver or kidney cancer.

The chain couples TRBV27 to TRBJ1-1; D unclear. V lost 5 bases, J lost 0 bases, and 13 bases lay in between. The CDR3 spans 15 residues. Looked up from germline, CDR1 is MNHEY and CDR2 is SMNVEV (reference sequence). In DNA, the CDR3 is TGTGCCAGCAGTCTCGGACGGACTCTGAACACTGAAGCTTTCTTT. This sequence encodes CASSLGRTLNTEAFF.

This chain links TRBV6-6 with TRBJ1-5; D ambiguous. V was trimmed by 3 bases and J by 4 bases, leaving 7 bases between them. This CDR3 is 13 amino acids long. Looked up from germline, CDR1 is MNHNY and CDR2 is SVGAGI (reference sequence). This CDR3 is CASSYYGNQPQHF. The DNA for the CDR3 is TGTGCCAGCAGTTATTATGGGAATCAGCCCCAGCATTTT.

The chain couples TRBV9 to TRBJ2-5; maybe TRBD2 (6 bases). The V end lost 7 bases, the J end lost 5 bases, and 18 bases lay between the germline ends. The CDR3 has 14 residues. In germline, CDR1 is SGDLS, CDR2 YYNGEE. CDR3 residues: CASSPWGEAETQYF. The CDR3 DNA follows: TGTGCCAGCTCACCCTGGGGGGAGGCGGAGACCCAGTACTTC.

The chain combines TRBV11-3 with TRBJ2-7; perhaps TRBD2 as D (6 bases). Matching the DNA end better, TRBJ2-1 makes the J call doubtful. The V gene's germline CDR1 is SGHNT and CDR2 YENEEA. This CDR3 region has 12 residues. CDR3 bases: TGTGCCAGCACGTTCAGCGGGAATGAGCAGTTCTTC. Translating it yields CASTFSGNEQFF.

The chain employs TRBV4-3 and TRBJ1-5, with a tentative D call TRBD1 (6 bases). Germline-derived CDR1 and CDR2 are LGHNA and YSLEER. Trimming shortened V by 0 bases and J by 4 bases, and 10 bases separated the two germline ends. The CDR3 loop spans 15 amino acids. The CDR3 protein is CASSQDGGDNQPQHF. The CDR3 DNA is TGCGCCAGCAGCCAAGATGGGGGCGATAATCAGCCCCAGCATTTT.

The V gene is TRBV6-5, the J gene TRBJ1-2; 7 bases are shared with TRBD1. The CDR3 spans 16 residues. The J segment lost 0 bases and the V segment lost 2 bases, leaving 6 bases of the junction unmatched. Germline lookup yields CDR1 MNHEY and CDR2 SVGAGI. CDR3 amino acids: CASSYGPTGPNYGYTF. The CDR3 region has the DNA TGTGCCAGCAGTTACGGACCGACAGGGCCTAACTATGGCTACACCTTC.

The rearrangement uses TRBV28 and TRBJ1-1, with D perhaps matching TRBD1 (5 bases). V was shortened by 4 bases and J by 0 bases, with 9 bases between the two germline ends. Germline CDR1 MDHEN, CDR2 SYDVKM. This CDR3 has 14 residues. CDR3 in amino acids: CASSSTGLNTEAFF. The CDR3 nucleotides are TGTGCCAGCAGTTCTACAGGTTTGAACACTGAAGCTTTCTTT.

V gene TRBV7-9 combines with J gene TRBJ2-2; 7 nucleotides line up with TRBD1. Looked up from germline, CDR1 is SEHNR and CDR2 is FQNEAQ (reference sequence). The CDR3 sequence is 12 residues long. V shed 9 bases and J 4 bases; nucleotides not matched to a gene: 2. CDR3 DNA: TGTGCCAGTTCAGGGGGCACCGGGGAGCTGTTTTTT. Translating gives CASSGGTGELFF.